The 12 T cell receptor beta chains given below trace back to one sample, sequenced in a study of T cells in Graves' hyperthyroidism and ophthalmopathy. Amplified TCR beta CDR3 regions came from RNA transcripts. In the first-round RT-PCR of the TCR CDR3, the HTBI primer set was used. TCRdb recomputed calls from the multiplex PCR reads with MiXCR, one row per CDR3 protein. The sample yields about 770,000 distinct CDR3 sequences, over 15% seen once. Sequencing was performed on blood. The receptors derive from a woman between 50 and 59 years old with Graves' hyperthyroidism that later progressed to Graves' ophthalmopathy.

The chain is built from TRBV6-1 and TRBJ2-2; 9 nucleotides match TRBD1. J was trimmed by 5 bases and V by 1 base; bases with no gene match: 2. CDR1 and CDR2 (germline): MNHNS, SASEGT. CDR3 length equals 15 residues. The CDR3 DNA sequence: TGTGCCAGCAGTGAAGGACAGGGGGAAACCGGGGAGCTGTTTTTT. Encoded protein: CASSEGQGETGELFF.

V is TRBV5-1 and J is TRBJ1-4; no clear D gene. The V end lost 5 bases, the J end lost 13 bases, and 15 bases lay between the germline ends. Germline V gene sequence: CDR1 SGHRS, CDR2 YFSETQ. The CDR3 is made up of 12 amino acids. CDR3 sequence reads: CASRNPQARLFF. CDR3 nucleotide sequence: TGCGCCAGCAGAAACCCGCAGGCACGACTGTTTTTT.

The chain couples TRBV11-2 to TRBJ2-1; TRBD1 matches 10 bases. V lost 2 bases and J lost 6; bases outside the gene matches: 4. Germline values: CDR1 SGHAT, CDR2 FQNNGV. CDR3 length: 15 residues. CDR3 DNA sequence: TGTGCCAGCAGCTTACAGGGACAGGGGATCAATGAGCAGTTCTTC. Its protein product is CASSLQGQGINEQFF.

This clonotype came up many times. CDR3 protein: CSAWGQLNTEAFF. DNA of the CDR3: TGCAGTGCGTGGGGACAGCTGAACACTGAAGCTTTCTTT. V and J are TRBV20-1 and TRBJ1-1; the match to TRBD1 covers 7 bases. This CDR3 is built from 13 residues. Germline-derived CDR1 and CDR2 are DFQATT and SNEGSKA (reference sequence). V dropped 6 bases and J dropped 0; count of bases not matched to a gene: 4.

V usage is TRBV12-3 or TRBV12-4 and J usage is TRBJ2-3; D uncertain. V was shortened by 1 base and J by 5 bases, with 7 bases between the two germline ends. This CDR3 is built from 13 residues. CDR3 loop: CASSLGIRDTQYF. The CDR3 DNA follows: TGTGCCAGCAGTTTAGGGATCCGAGATACGCAGTATTTT.

The chain recombines TRBV7-2 with TRBJ1-2; the D is unclear. The length of the CDR3 is 20 residues. V was pared by 5 bases and J by 5 bases, with 33 bases between. Germline V gene sequence: CDR1 SGHTA, CDR2 FQGNSA. This CDR3 is CASSPDRFSWTAVDIYGYTF. In DNA, the CDR3 is TGTGCCAGCAGCCCCGACCGATTCTCGTGGACGGCCGTAGATATATATGGCTACACCTTC.

This CDR3 is CASSQAGPNIQYF. DNA of the CDR3: TGTGCCAGCAGCCAAGCGGGGCCAAACATTCAGTACTTC. The chain links TRBV3-1 to TRBJ2-4, with D possibly being TRBD1 or TRBD2 (5 bases each). V lost 1 base, J lost 6 bases, and 7 bases lay in between. The CDR3 length is 13 residues. Per the germline V gene, CDR1 is LGHDT and CDR2 is YNNKEL (reference sequence).

This clonotype has a count of ten or more. This chain connects TRBV20-1 to TRBJ1-1; no reliable D call. This CDR3 has 12 amino acids. Deletions cut 6 bases from V and 1 base from J, with 9 bases between. CDR1 and CDR2 (germline): DFQATT, SNEGSKA (reference sequence). This chain's CDR3 is CSAPNGNTEAFF. The CDR3 coding sequence is TGCAGTGCCCCAAATGGGAACACTGAAGCTTTCTTT.

At least ten counts were recorded for this clonotype. The CDR3, as DNA: TGCAGTGCCCCTCGCCAGGACCTCCCAGGTGAAGCTTTCTTT. This sequence encodes CSAPRQDLPGEAFF. The genes are TRBV20-1 and TRBJ1-1; D not certain. V was cut by 6 bases and J by 7 bases, with 21 bases left in between. The CDR3 totals 14 residues. In germline, CDR1 is DFQATT, CDR2 SNEGSKA (reference sequence).

This clonotype has just a few counts. The rearrangement joins TRBV7-9 to TRBJ2-1; no firm D call. The CDR3 is made up of 15 amino acids. V dropped 5 bases and J dropped 2 bases, with 13 bases sitting between them. CDR1 SEHNR and CDR2 FQNEAQ come from the germline V gene (reference sequence). The CDR3 protein is CASSRLLDAYNEQFF. CDR3 DNA sequence: TGTGCCAGCAGCCGTCTCCTCGATGCCTACAATGAGCAGTTCTTC.

This clonotype was recorded a few times. V usage is TRBV10-1 and J usage is TRBJ1-1; D perhaps matches TRBD1 (6 bases). V was pared by 6 bases and J by 5 bases, with 16 bases between. From germline, CDR1 is WNHNN and CDR2 SYGVQD (reference sequence). The CDR3 runs to 14 residues. The CDR3 reads CASSRDIQTTEAFF. The CDR3 coding sequence is TGCGCCAGCAGCCGGGACATCCAGACGACTGAAGCTTTCTTT.

This clonotype was found many times. The genes are TRBV2 and TRBJ2-5, with D possibly being TRBD1 (6 bases). The CDR3 is 15 amino acids. With 2 bases removed from V and 1 base from J, the gap between germline ends came to 11 bases. Germline CDR1 SNHLY, CDR2 FYNNEI. CDR3 residues: CASSETGTFQETQYF. CDR3 DNA sequence: TGTGCCAGCAGTGAAACAGGGACATTCCAAGAGACCCAGTACTTC.